Following are 8 T cell receptor beta chains from one sample sequenced in a study of blood T cell repertoires in COVID-19. The method was immunoSEQ multiplex PCR; TCRdb's version includes in-frame clones alone and lacks a portion of them. In the table there are fewer than 350,000 clones, roughly 90% of which are singletons. The sample comprised PBMCs or T cells enriched from blood (not recorded which). The origin of the receptors is a man aged 55 to 69 who had recovered from COVID-19.

As to this clone: An end of the junction differs from the germline gene, which may be a read error. The chain combines TRBV7-7 with TRBJ2-5, with D hard to call. Germline V gives CDR1 SSHAT, CDR2 FNYEAQ (reference sequence). This CDR3 has 14 residues. CDR3 coding DNA: TGTGCTAGCAGCTTAGCTCGCGAATCGGAGACCCAGTACTTC. Translation gives CASSLARESETQYF.

The chain employs TRBV5-4 and TRBJ1-1; D is perhaps TRBD1 (5 bases). CDR1 and CDR2 from the germline V gene are SGHNT and YYREEE (reference sequence). Trimming cost V 4 bases and J 4 bases, with 14 bases left between them. CDR3 length: 14 amino acids. The CDR3 DNA reads TGTGCCAGCAGCAATATGGGGGGTGGCACTGAAGCTTTCTTT. This encodes CASSNMGGGTEAFF.

The V gene is TRBV11-1, the J gene TRBJ2-7; TRBD2 matches 10 bases. The V and J ends lost 5 bases and 0 bases, in that order; junction bases with no gene match: 4. This CDR3 comprises 15 residues. Germline V gene lookup returns CDR1 SGHAT and CDR2 FQDESV (reference sequence). The CDR3 DNA reads TGTGCCAGCAGCCGGCGGACTAGCGGCTCCTACGAGCAGTACTTC. This codes for CASSRRTSGSYEQYF.

The CDR3 DNA reads as TGTGCCAGCAGTTTCATCACTAATGAAAAACTGTTTTTT. It is translated as CASSFITNEKLFF. The V call is TRBV12-3 or TRBV12-4, the J call TRBJ1-4; D remains unclear. V shed 3 bases and J shed 2 bases, with 4 bases lying between them. The CDR3 consists of 13 residues.

J is TRBJ2-1 and V is TRBV3-1 (or the pseudogene TRBV3-2); D is undetermined. CDR1 and CDR2 (germline): LGHDT, YNNKEL (reference sequence). The CDR3 is made up of 11 amino acids. With 1 base removed from V and 10 bases from J, the gap between germline ends came to 5 bases. CDR3 protein: CASSQGLEQFF. The CDR3 bases are TGTGCCAGCAGCCAAGGACTCGAGCAGTTCTTC.

As DNA, the CDR3 is TGTGCCAGTACCTTAGGGGGCACCCAAAGGACGGAAGCTTTCTTT. Residues: CASTLGGTQRTEAFF. This chain joins TRBV19 and TRBJ1-1, with 7 nucleotides matching TRBD1. V lost 7 bases and J lost 8; bases outside the gene matches: 16. Germline loops: CDR1 LNHDA, CDR2 SQIVND (reference sequence). The CDR3 is 15 residues long.

The genes are TRBV14 and TRBJ2-7, with D possibly TRBD2 on 6 matching bases. V lost 0 bases, J lost 4 bases, and 7 bases lay in between. This CDR3 is built from 13 residues. CDR1 is SGHDN and CDR2 is FVKESK in the germline V gene. CDR3 nucleotides: TGTGCCAGCAGCCAAGATCGGGAGTACGAGCAGTACTTC. This sequence encodes CASSQDREYEQYF.

This clone has just one count. The chain carries TRBV3-1 (or the pseudogene TRBV3-2) and TRBJ2-1; 14 bases fit TRBD2. This CDR3 is built from 18 residues. Trimming took 2 bases from V and 6 from J; bases not matched to a gene: 9. Germline V gene data show CDR1 as LGHDT and CDR2 as YNNKEL (reference sequence). This chain's CDR3 is CASSQLSRLAGGINEQFF. The CDR3 DNA reads TGTGCCAGCAGCCAACTTTCCCGACTAGCGGGAGGGATCAATGAGCAGTTCTTC.